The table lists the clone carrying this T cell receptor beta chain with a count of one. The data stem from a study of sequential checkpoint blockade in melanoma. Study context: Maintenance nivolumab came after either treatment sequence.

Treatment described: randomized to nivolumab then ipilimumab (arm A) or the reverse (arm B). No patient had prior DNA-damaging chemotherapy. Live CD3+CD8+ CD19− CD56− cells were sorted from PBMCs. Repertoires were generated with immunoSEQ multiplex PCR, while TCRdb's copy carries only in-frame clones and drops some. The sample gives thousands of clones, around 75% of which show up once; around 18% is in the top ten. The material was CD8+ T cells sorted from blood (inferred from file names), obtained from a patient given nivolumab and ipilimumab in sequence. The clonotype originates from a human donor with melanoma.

The CDR3 coding sequence is TGTGCCAGCAGCTCCAGACAGGGGGCGCGGTACGAGCAGTACTTC. It encodes CASSSRQGARYEQYF. V usage is TRBV7-9 and J usage is TRBJ2-7, with 10 nucleotides matching TRBD1. This CDR3 region has 15 residues. V shed 4 bases, J shed 4 bases, and the junction held 7 bases outside the gene matches. Germline CDR1 and CDR2: SEHNR and FQNEAQ (reference sequence).